This T cell receptor (beta chain) originates from a study of response to subunit inactivated influenza vaccine. The study's findings and limits: There was a suggestion from the authors that each seasonal influenza vaccination recruits few new T cells.

As to this clonotype: Its antigen is undetermined.

TCRdb redid the calling of the RT-PCR reads with MiXCR, one entry per CDR3 protein. The sample includes around 570,000 distinct CDR3 sequences, approximately 7.7% of them seen just once. The V and J ends lost 8 bases and 3 bases, in that order; junction bases with no gene match: 10. Germline V lookup: CDR1 MNHEY, CDR2 SMNVEV (reference sequence). The CDR3 has 14 residues. The sequences come from PBMCs from blood, collected roughly 24 months after vaccination. This chain connects TRBV27 to TRBJ2-7, with 7 bases that match TRBD1. The TCR comes from a man in his fifties or sixties who received an inactivated influenza vaccine. CDR3 DNA: TGTGCCAGCCAAAGAACGGGACAGAACTACGAGCAGTACTTC. Translated, it gives CASQRTGQNYEQYF.